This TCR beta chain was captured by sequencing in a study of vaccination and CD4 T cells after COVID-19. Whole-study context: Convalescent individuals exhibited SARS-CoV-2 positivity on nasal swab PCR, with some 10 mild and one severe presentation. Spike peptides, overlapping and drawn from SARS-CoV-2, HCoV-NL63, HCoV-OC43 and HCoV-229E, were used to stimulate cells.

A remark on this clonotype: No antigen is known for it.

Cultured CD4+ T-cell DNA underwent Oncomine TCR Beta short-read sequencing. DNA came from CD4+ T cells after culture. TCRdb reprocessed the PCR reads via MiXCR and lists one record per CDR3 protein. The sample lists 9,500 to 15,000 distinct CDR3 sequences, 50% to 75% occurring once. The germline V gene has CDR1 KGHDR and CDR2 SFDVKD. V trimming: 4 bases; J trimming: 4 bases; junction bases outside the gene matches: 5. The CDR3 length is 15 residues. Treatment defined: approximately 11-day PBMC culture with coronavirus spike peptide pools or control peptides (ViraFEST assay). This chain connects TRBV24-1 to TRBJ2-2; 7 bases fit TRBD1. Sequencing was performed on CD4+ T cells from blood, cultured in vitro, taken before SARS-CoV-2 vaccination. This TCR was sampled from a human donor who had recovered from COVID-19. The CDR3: CATSDPTGTTGELFF. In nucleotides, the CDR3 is TGTGCCACCAGTGACCCGACAGGGACCACCGGGGAGCTGTTTTTT.